Each of the 21 T cell receptor beta chains below was sequenced from the same sample in a study of spatial heterogeneity in lung cancer. As to time point: blood at routine non-recurrence follow-up after resection. The authors sequenced whole RNA from tumor, nontumor lung or frozen PBMC without sorting. TCRdb re-called the 5' RACE reads with MiXCR, one entry per CDR3 protein. The repertoire consists of around 30,000 distinct CDR3 sequences, with 5% to 6.5% occurring once and the leading ten covering roughly a fifth. This material consisted of PBMCs, taken at follow-up. The receptors derive from a male donor with early-stage non-small cell lung cancer.

This clonotype was seen ten or more times. The chain carries TRBV29-1 and TRBJ1-5, with D maybe TRBD1 (6 bases). Germline loops: CDR1 SQVTM, CDR2 ANQGSEA. The CDR3 extends over 13 amino acids. V was pared by 4 bases and J by 2 bases, with 9 bases between. The CDR3 spells CSVAGEGNQPQHF. Written as DNA, the CDR3 is TGCAGCGTTGCAGGGGAAGGCAATCAGCCCCAGCATTTT.

This clonotype was observed many times. This sequence joins TRBV10-3 and TRBJ2-1, with 8 bases aligning to TRBD2. CDR3 size: 13 residues. V dropped 5 bases and J dropped 6; count of bases not matched to a gene: 3. The germline V gene encodes CDR1 ENHRY and CDR2 SYGVKD. DNA for the CDR3: TGTGCCATCAGTCCCGGGACTAGCAATGAGCAGTTCTTC. Amino acid sequence: CAISPGTSNEQFF.

This clonotype appeared many times. The chain is built from TRBV11-1 and TRBJ2-3, with 11 bases fitting TRBD2. CDR1 and CDR2 from the germline V gene are SGHAT and FQDESV (reference sequence). The length of the CDR3 is 21 residues. V was pared by 5 bases and J by 1 base, with 20 bases of the junction left unmatched. CDR3 sequence: CASSTPRLSGLAEGGTDTQYF. The CDR3 DNA is TGTGCCAGCAGCACCCCCCGTCTCTCGGGACTAGCGGAGGGGGGCACAGATACGCAGTATTTT.

J is TRBJ1-6 and V is TRBV7-8; TRBD1 is a possible D gene (5 bases). The CDR3 is made up of 15 amino acids. Germline CDR1 and CDR2: SGHVS and FQNEAQ. The ends were cut back, 5 bases at V and 2 bases at J, with 10 bases in the middle. CDR3 sequence (DNA): TGTGCCAGCAGCCACGAGGACACCTATAATTCACCCCTCCACTTT. This sequence encodes CASSHEDTYNSPLHF.

This clonotype was counted at least ten times. The chain uses TRBV25-1 and TRBJ2-2; 8 nucleotides agree with TRBD2. The CDR3 has 14 residues. The germline V gene has CDR1 MGHDK and CDR2 SYGVNS. Trimming took 3 bases from V and 7 from J; bases not matched to a gene: 4. CDR3 DNA sequence: TGTGCCAGCAGTGATACTAGCGGTCGCGGGGAGCTGTTTTTT. Its protein is CASSDTSGRGELFF.

In this sample, this clonotype turned up many times. This sequence joins TRBV11-3 and TRBJ2-3; D remains unclear. The CDR3 spans 15 residues. Germline V gene data show CDR1 as SGHNT and CDR2 as YENEEA. V lost 4 bases, J lost 1 base, and 12 bases lay in between. CDR3 DNA sequence: TGTGCCAGCAGCTCTACTGCGGAACGCACAGATACGCAGTATTTT. Translated: CASSSTAERTDTQYF. The whole variable domain, remainder taken from reference TRBV11-3 and TRBJ2-3, is EAGVVQSPRYKIIEKKQPVAFWCNPISGHNTLYWYLQNLGQGPELLIRYENEEAVDDSQLPKDRFSAERLKGVDSTLKIQPAELGDSAVYLCASSSTAERTDTQYFGPGTRLTVL.

The chain employs TRBV13 and TRBJ2-1; 14 bases align to TRBD2. The CDR3 has 17 residues. Trimming at V came to 5 bases and at J to 8 bases, leaving 11 bases not matched to a gene. CDR1 and CDR2 (germline): PRHDT, FYEKMQ (reference sequence). The chain's CDR3 is CASSKNGLAGGKDEQFF. The DNA of the CDR3 is TGTGCCAGCAGCAAGAACGGACTAGCGGGGGGCAAGGATGAGCAGTTCTTC. The full variable domain, its missing parts supplied by reference TRBV13 and TRBJ2-1, is AAGVIQSPRHLIKEKRETATLKCYPIPRHDTVYWYQQGPGQDPQFLISFYEKMQSDKGSIPDRFSAQQFSDYHSELNMSSLELGDSALYFCASSKNGLAGGKDEQFFGPGTRLTVL.

This chain joins TRBV2 and TRBJ1-5; a weak D match, TRBD1 (6 bases). Germline V CDR1 and CDR2: SNHLY, FYNNEI. The CDR3 runs 15 residues. V lost 7 bases to trimming and J lost 4 bases, with 17 bases between them. CDR3 sequence (DNA): TGTGCCAGCAACTTGGGGGGGACAATGAATCAGCCCCAGCATTTT. As protein: CASNLGGTMNQPQHF.

This clonotype was detected ten times or more. The V call is TRBV5-1, the J call TRBJ2-7, with TRBD1 matching 9 bases. There are 15 residues in the CDR3. CDR1 SGHRS and CDR2 YFSETQ come from the germline V gene. V dropped 4 bases and J dropped 3; count of bases not matched to a gene: 8. This chain's CDR3 is CASSTWTGDNYEQYF. The CDR3 coding sequence is TGCGCCAGCAGCACATGGACAGGGGATAACTACGAGCAGTACTTC.

The rearrangement links TRBV12-3 or TRBV12-4 to TRBJ1-2; D uncertain. The CDR3 extends over 13 amino acids. V lost 1 base and J 5 bases, leaving 8 bases between the germline ends. The CDR3 nucleotides read TGTGCCAGCAGTTTAGACGGACTGTATGGCTACACCTTC. Residues: CASSLDGLYGYTF.

This clonotype was counted many times. The rearrangement joins TRBV28 to TRBJ2-3, with TRBD1 matching over 7 bases. In germline, CDR1 is MDHEN, CDR2 SYDVKM. The CDR3 sequence is 14 residues long. The V segment lost 4 bases and the J segment 2 bases; nucleotides outside the gene matches: 3. Here the CDR3 DNA reads TGTGCCAGCAGTTCGGGACAGAACACAGATACGCAGTATTTT. Translation: CASSSGQNTDTQYF.

The chain combines TRBV10-2 with TRBJ1-5, with D unresolved. Germline V CDR1 and CDR2: WSHSY, SAAADI. The V and J ends lost 5 bases and 0 bases respectively, with 8 bases between them. The CDR3 sequence is 14 residues long. For the CDR3, the DNA is TGCGCCAGCAGTACCGGTTTTAGCAATCAGCCCCAGCATTTT. It encodes CASSTGFSNQPQHF.

This clonotype was seen repeatedly, ten times or more. The chain carries TRBV7-6 and TRBJ1-2; D may be TRBD1 (5 bases). The CDR3 is 14 residues long. The V end was cut by 1 base, the J end by 5 bases, with 11 bases between. Germline V lookup: CDR1 SGHVS, CDR2 FNYEAQ. As DNA, the CDR3 is TGTGCCAGCAGCTTAGGAGGGCAGGGATATGGCTACACCTTC. Protein product: CASSLGGQGYGYTF.

This clonotype was counted between two and nine times. J is TRBJ2-2 and V is TRBV20-1, with 8 bases matching TRBD1. The CDR3 is 15 residues long. The germline CDR1 and CDR2 sequences are DFQATT and SNEGSKA (reference sequence). The J segment lost 3 bases and the V segment lost 5 bases, leaving 8 bases of the junction unmatched. CDR3 DNA sequence: TGCAGTGCTCCAAAGACAGGGGACTACACCGGGGAGCTGTTTTTT. This sequence encodes CSAPKTGDYTGELFF.

The table lists this clonotype with many counts. This sequence joins TRBV6-6 and TRBJ2-3; either TRBD1 or TRBD2 may fit D (6 bases each). Germline lookup yields CDR1 MNHNY and CDR2 SVGAGI (reference sequence). Trimming cost V 2 bases and J 2 bases, with 11 bases left between them. This CDR3 has 15 amino acids. CDR3 sequence: CASSYEGGTTDTQYF. As DNA, the CDR3 is TGTGCCAGCAGTTACGAGGGGGGTACCACAGATACGCAGTATTTT.

Concerning this clonotype: This may be a read error, as it is one base from a much larger clone. The rearrangement joins TRBV6-2 or TRBV6-3 to TRBJ1-1; no definite D call. Looked up from germline, CDR1 is MNHEY and CDR2 is SVGEGT. V was clipped by 4 bases and J by 6 bases, with 6 bases between them. The CDR3 spans 11 residues. CDR3 sequence: CASSSCPEAFF. The CDR3 DNA follows: TGTGCCAGCAGTTCATGTCCTGAAGCTTTCTTT.

J is TRBJ2-1 and V is TRBV9; the D is unclear. The CDR3 consists of 14 residues. CDR1 and CDR2 (germline): SGDLS, YYNGEE. Trimming took off 1 base at V and 6 bases at J, with 11 bases between the two ends. CDR3 sequence: CASSVNWAVNEQFF. DNA for the CDR3: TGTGCCAGCAGCGTAAACTGGGCGGTCAATGAGCAGTTCTTC.

This clonotype appeared a few times. This chain connects TRBV18 to TRBJ2-5, with 11 bases matching TRBD1. The germline gives CDR1 KGHSH, CDR2 LQKENI. The CDR3 is made up of 16 amino acids. Trimming removed 3 bases from V and 5 bases from J; junction bases left unmatched: 8. The CDR3 spells CASSPSGTGGSETQYF. The CDR3 DNA sequence: TGTGCCAGCTCACCCTCCGGGACAGGGGGTTCTGAGACCCAGTACTTC.

This clonotype occurred many times. The V gene is TRBV7-2, the J gene TRBJ2-7; perhaps TRBD2 as D (5 bases). This CDR3 region has 13 residues. Germline CDR1 and CDR2: SGHTA and FQGNSA. Trimming shortened V by 5 bases and J by 3 bases, and 11 bases separated the two germline ends. The CDR3: CASSPRAGYEQYF. The CDR3 DNA reads as TGTGCCAGCAGCCCAAGGGCGGGCTACGAGCAGTACTTC.

This clonotype was recorded a few times. V gene TRBV20-1 combines with J gene TRBJ2-7; a possible D gene is TRBD2 (5 bases). CDR1 is DFQATT, CDR2 SNEGSKA, per germline (reference sequence). V was cut by 4 bases and J by 5 bases, with 12 bases left in between. The CDR3 sequence is 12 residues long. CDR3 loop: CSAIHGVHEQYF. In DNA, the CDR3 is TGCAGTGCTATCCACGGGGTCCACGAGCAGTACTTC.

In its sample, this clonotype was seen a few times. V gene TRBV16 combines with J gene TRBJ1-1; TRBD1 might be the D (6 bases). CDR3 size: 16 residues. The V end lost 2 bases, the J end lost 2 bases, and 15 bases lay between the germline ends. From germline, CDR1 is KGHSY and CDR2 FQNENV. The DNA for the CDR3 is TGTGCCAGCAGCCAACCGGGGGGCGGCCCTAACACTGAAGCTTTCTTT. It encodes CASSQPGGGPNTEAFF.